The clone carrying this TCR beta chain was found a few times. Method: immunoSEQ multiplex PCR; TCRdb's copy keeps in-frame clones and lacks some. This table has about 69,000 clones, around 90% appearing once. The data were obtained in a study of T cell changes during pregnancy in multiple sclerosis. CDR3 size: 16 residues. The V segment lost 6 bases and the J segment 0 bases; nucleotides outside the gene matches: 7. Germline CDR1 KGHSH, CDR2 LQKENI. Here the sequenced sample was CD4+ T cells from peripheral blood mononuclear cells, taken in the third trimester of pregnancy. The rearrangement joins TRBV18 to TRBJ2-2; TRBD1 matches 7 bases. This TCR derives from a female donor in good health, enrolled as a control in a pregnancy study. CDR3 sequence: CASSVDRRTNTGELFF. The CDR3 region has the DNA TGTGCCAGCTCGGTGGACAGGAGAACGAACACCGGGGAGCTGTTTTTT.